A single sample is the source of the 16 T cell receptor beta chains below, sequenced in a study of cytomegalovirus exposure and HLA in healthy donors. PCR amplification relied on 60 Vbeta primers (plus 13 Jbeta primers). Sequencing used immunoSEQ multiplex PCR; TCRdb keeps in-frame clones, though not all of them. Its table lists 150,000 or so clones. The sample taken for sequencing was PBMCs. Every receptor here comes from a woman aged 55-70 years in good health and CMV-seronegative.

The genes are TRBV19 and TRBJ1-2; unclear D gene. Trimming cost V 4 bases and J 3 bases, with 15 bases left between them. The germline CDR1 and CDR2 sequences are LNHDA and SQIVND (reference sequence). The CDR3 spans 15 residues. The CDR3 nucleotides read TGTGCCAGTAGTACCCAAAGGCGGGCCTACTATGGCTACACCTTC. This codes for CASSTQRRAYYGYTF.

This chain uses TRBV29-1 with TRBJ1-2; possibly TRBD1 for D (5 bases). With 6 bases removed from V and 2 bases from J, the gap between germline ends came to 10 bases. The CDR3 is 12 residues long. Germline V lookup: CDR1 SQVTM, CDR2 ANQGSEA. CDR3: CSVGGDNYGYTF. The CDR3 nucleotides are TGCAGCGTGGGGGGAGACAACTATGGCTACACCTTC.

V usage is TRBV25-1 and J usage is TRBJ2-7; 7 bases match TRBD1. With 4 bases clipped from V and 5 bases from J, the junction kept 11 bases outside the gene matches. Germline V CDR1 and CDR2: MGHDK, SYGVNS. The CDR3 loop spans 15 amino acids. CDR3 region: CASSGRTGWRNEQYF. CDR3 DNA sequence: TGTGCCAGCAGTGGCCGGACAGGATGGAGGAACGAGCAGTACTTC.

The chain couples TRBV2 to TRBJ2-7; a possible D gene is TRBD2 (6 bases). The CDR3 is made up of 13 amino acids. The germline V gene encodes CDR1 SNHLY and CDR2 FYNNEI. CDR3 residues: CGSEGRAHGEQYF. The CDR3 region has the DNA TGTGGTTCGGAGGGCAGGGCTCACGGGGAGCAGTACTTC.

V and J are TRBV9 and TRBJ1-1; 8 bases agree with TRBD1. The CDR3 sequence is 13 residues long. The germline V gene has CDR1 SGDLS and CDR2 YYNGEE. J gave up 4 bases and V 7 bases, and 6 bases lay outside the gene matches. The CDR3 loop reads CASCRGQCTEAFF. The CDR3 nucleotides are TGTGCCAGCTGCAGGGGGCAATGCACTGAAGCTTTCTTT.

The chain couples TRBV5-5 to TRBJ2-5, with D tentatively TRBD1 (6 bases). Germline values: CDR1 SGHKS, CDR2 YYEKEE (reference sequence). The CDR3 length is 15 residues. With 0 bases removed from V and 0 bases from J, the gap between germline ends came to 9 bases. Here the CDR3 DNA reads TGTGCCAGCAGCTTGGCCGGGACAAACCAAGAGACCCAGTACTTC. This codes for CASSLAGTNQETQYF.

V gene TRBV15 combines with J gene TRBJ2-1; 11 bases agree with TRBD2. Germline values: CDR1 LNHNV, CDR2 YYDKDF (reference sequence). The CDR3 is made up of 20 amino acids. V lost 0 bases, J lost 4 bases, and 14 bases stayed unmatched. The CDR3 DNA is TGTGCCACCAGCAGAGATCCCTCGACTAGCGGGAAAATGAATTACAATGAGCAGTTCTTC. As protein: CATSRDPSTSGKMNYNEQFF.

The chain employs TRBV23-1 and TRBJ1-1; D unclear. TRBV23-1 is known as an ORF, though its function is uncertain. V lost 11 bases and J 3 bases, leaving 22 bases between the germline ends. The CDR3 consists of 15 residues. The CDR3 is CAHAGPLKLDTEAFF. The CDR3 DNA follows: TGCGCCCACGCAGGCCCCCTAAAACTCGACACTGAAGCTTTCTTT.

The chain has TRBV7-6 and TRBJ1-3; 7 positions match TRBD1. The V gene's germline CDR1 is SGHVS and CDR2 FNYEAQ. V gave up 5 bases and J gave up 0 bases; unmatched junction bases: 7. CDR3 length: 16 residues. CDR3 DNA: TGTGCCAGCAGCGGCGGGACAGCCAGCTCTGGAAACACCATATATTTT. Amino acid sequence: CASSGGTASSGNTIYF.

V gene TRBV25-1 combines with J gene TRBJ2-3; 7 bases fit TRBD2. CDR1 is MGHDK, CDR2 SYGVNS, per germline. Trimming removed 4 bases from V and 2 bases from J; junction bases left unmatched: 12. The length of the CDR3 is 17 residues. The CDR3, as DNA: TGTGCCAGCAGTGGGTTCCTAGCGGCGCAACCCACAGATACGCAGTATTTT. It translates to CASSGFLAAQPTDTQYF.

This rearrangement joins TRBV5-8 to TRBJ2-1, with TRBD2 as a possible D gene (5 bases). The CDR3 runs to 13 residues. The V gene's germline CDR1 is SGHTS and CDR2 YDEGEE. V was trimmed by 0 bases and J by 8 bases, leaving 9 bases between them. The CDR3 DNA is TGTGCCAGCAGCTTGGCCCACGGGGATGAGCAGTTCTTC. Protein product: CASSLAHGDEQFF.

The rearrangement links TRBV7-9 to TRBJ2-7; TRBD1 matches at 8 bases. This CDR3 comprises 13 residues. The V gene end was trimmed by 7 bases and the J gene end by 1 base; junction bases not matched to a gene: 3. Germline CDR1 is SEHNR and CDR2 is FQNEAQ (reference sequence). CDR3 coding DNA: TGTGCCAGCAACCAGGGGGCGTCCTACGAGCAGTACTTC. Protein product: CASNQGASYEQYF.

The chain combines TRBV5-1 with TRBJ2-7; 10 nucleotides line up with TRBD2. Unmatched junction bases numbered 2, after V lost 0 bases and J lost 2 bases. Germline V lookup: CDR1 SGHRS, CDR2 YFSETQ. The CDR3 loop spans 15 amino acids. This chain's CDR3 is CASSLESGGAYEQYF. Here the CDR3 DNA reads TGCGCCAGCAGCTTGGAAAGCGGGGGGGCCTACGAGCAGTACTTC.

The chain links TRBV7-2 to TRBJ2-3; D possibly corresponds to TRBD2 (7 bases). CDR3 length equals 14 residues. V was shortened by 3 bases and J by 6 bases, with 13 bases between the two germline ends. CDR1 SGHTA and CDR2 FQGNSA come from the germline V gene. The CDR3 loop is CASSLRGPSDTQYF. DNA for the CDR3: TGTGCCAGCAGCTTGCGGGGGCCCTCCGATACGCAGTATTTT.

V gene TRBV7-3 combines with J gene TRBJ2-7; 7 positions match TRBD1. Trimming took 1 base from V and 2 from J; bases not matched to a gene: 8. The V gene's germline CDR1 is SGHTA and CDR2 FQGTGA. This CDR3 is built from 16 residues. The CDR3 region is CASSLSVAQGTYEQYF. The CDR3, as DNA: TGTGCCAGCAGCTTAAGCGTTGCACAGGGGACCTACGAGCAGTACTTC. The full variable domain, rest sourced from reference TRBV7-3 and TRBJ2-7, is GAGVSQTPSNKVTEKGKYVELRCDPISGHTALYWYRQSLGQGPEFLIYFQGTGAADDSGLPNDRFFAVRPEGSVSTLKIQRTERGDSAVYLCASSLSVAQGTYEQYFGPGTRLTVT.

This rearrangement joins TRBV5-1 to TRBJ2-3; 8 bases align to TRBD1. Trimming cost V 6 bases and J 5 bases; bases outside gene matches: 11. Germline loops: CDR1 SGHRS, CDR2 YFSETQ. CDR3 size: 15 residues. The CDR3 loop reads CASTLGGRGQDTQYF. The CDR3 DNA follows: TGCGCCAGCACCCTGGGGGGCAGGGGGCAAGATACGCAGTATTTT.